This T cell receptor beta chain was profiled in a study of blood T cell repertoires in COVID-19. Study in general: T cells, B-cell-depleted T cells, or PBMCs supplied cDNA or gDNA.

This CDR3 spans 16 amino acids. Unmatched junction bases numbered 6, after V lost 0 bases and J lost 4 bases. Germline lookup yields CDR1 MNHEY and CDR2 SVGEGT. Libraries were prepared by immunoSEQ multiplex PCR; TCRdb keeps only in-frame clonotypes and omits some of them. The sample shows a few hundred thousand clones, roughly 90% of them seen only once. The chain employs TRBV6-2 or TRBV6-3 and TRBJ1-2; 9 bases align to TRBD1. The clonotype comes from a woman between 50 and 59 years old with active or convalescent COVID-19. The specimen sequenced was peripheral blood. The CDR3 DNA follows: TGTGCCAGCAGTTACTCCTGGGACAGGGTCGGCTATGGCTACACCTTC. Its protein product is CASSYSWDRVGYGYTF.